This TCR beta chain was captured by sequencing in a study of low-dose radiotherapy and immunotherapy resistance in tumors (dated by TCRdb to between 2021 and 2024). Some background on the complete study: Cohort 1 received 0.5 Gy per fraction every 2 weeks, with a prescribed total PTV dose of 6.5 Gy. Nivolumab and ipilimumab were both given intravenously, with nivolumab at a 240 mg flat dose every two weeks and ipilimumab at 1 mg/kg every six weeks. The translational analysis covered eight patients: three from the first dose cohort and the first five from the second dose cohort. Cyclophosphamide 200 mg/m2 was given intravenously every two weeks, one day before each radiation and immunotherapy administration. Patients took aspirin 300 mg orally once daily for four cycles, starting on cycle 1 day 1. Patients in Cohort 2 were given 1 Gy per fraction every two weeks, for a total of 13 Gy across 26 weeks. Randomization of trial participants into treatment groups was not performed.

Superscript III and a set of TRAV- and TRBV-specific primers were used to synthesize first-strand cDNA, so that both TCRalpha and TCRbeta chains were covered. TCRs were amplified for about 22 PCR cycles with Phusion, using a constant-region primer paired with the adapter attached to the V primers. Amplification of the isolated mRNA was done with the MessageAmp II aRNA Amplification Kit, which involved an approximately 16-hour in vitro transcription at 37 degrees C. The Dynabeads mRNA DIRECT Purification Kit was used to isolate mRNA for TCR sequencing. Indexed Illumina adapters were added in a second Phusion PCR of around 23 cycles, and the PCR products were purified with AMPure XP beads. Deep sequencing of the TCRalpha and TCRbeta libraries was carried out on an Illumina MiniSeq instrument. The authors' analysis ran thus. Custom Perl scripts pooled TCR sequences encoding the same protein, removed out-of-frame sequences and computed each clonotype's abundance. The analysis excluded TCR sequences that were supported by just one read. Shannon entropy, Gini index, clonality, richness, and the frequency of TCRs shared between repertoires were included as repertoire metrics. The raw public data were reprocessed by TCRdb itself: fastp quality trimming at Q25, MiXCR clonotype calling, in-frame beta chains only. Rows are unified per CDR3 protein, each entry keeping the most common DNA and genes. Here the V and J calls rest on TCRdb's processing, not on the authors' analysis. Across this sample there are about 89,000 distinct CDR3 sequences, with 9.4% seen only once. The leading ten clones occupy around 0.96% of the sample.

This clonotype appeared many times. Its antigen is unknown. No qualities accompany the bases; no much larger clone lies one base away. The germline V end is reduced by 7 bases and the J end by 2 bases; junction bases left unmatched: 5. Based on the germline V gene (reference sequence), the CDR1 and CDR2 sequences are LNHDA and SQIVND. Inclusive of the bounding cysteine and phenylalanine, the CDR3 is 13 residues long. Only the CDR3 DNA is retained, 39 bases long and in frame from the first base. Read against the paper, the sample's time point label means: before trial treatment. The donors came from RACIN, which was a single-arm phase I dose-escalation trial that paired nivolumab and ipilimumab with aspirin, low-dose cyclophosphamide and low-dose radiotherapy. Patients were eligible if they had advanced solid tumors that were TIL-negative.

Recombination connected TRBV19 to TRBJ2-7, and 7 junction bases match TRBD2. Sequences were derived from PBMCs, sampled before treatment. The TCR was taken from a male donor with prostate cancer. The CDR3 loop reads CASKASGTYEQYF. The bases read TGTGCCAGTAAAGCTAGCGGAACCTACGAGCAGTACTTC.